A single sample gave rise to the 12 T cell receptor beta chains below, sequenced in a study of blood T cell repertoires in COVID-19. The protocol was immunoSEQ multiplex PCR, while the TCRdb copy is restricted to in-frame clones and leaves out a portion. The table lists tens of thousands of clones, 80% to 90% of them singletons, with 1.2% in the top ten. Sequencing was done on a sample of peripheral blood. These receptors were collected from a man aged 35-49 years with acute or convalescent COVID-19.

The V gene is TRBV5-1, the J gene TRBJ1-2; unclear D gene. V lost 4 bases and J 1 base, leaving 11 bases between the germline ends. In germline, CDR1 is SGHRS, CDR2 YFSETQ. This CDR3 is built from 14 residues. The CDR3 bases are TGCGCCAGCAGCCCCGAGTCCATTAACTATGGCTACACCTTC. As protein: CASSPESINYGYTF.

The gene calls are TRBV10-2 and TRBJ1-4; weak D call: TRBD1 (6 bases). Trimming pared 4 bases from V and 7 bases from J, leaving 13 bases between. Germline loops: CDR1 WSHSY, CDR2 SAAADI. The CDR3 is 14 amino acids. CDR3 loop: CASSALQGVEKLFF. CDR3 DNA: TGCGCCAGCAGTGCACTACAGGGCGTTGAAAAACTGTTTTTT.

The rearrangement uses TRBV15 and TRBJ1-4; D is ambiguous. Trimming took off 0 bases at V and 6 bases at J, with 11 bases between the two ends. The CDR3 length is 15 residues. The germline CDR1 and CDR2 sequences are LNHNV and YYDKDF (reference sequence). The CDR3 sequence is CATSRDKTPDEKLFF. The CDR3 region has the DNA TGTGCCACCAGCAGAGATAAGACACCCGATGAAAAACTGTTTTTT. The variable domain in full, completed from reference TRBV15 and TRBJ1-4, reads DAMVIQNPRYQVTQFGKPVTLSCSQTLNHNVMYWYQQKSSQAPKLLFHYYDKDFNNEADTPDNFQSRRPNTSFCFLDIRSPGLGDTAMYLCATSRDKTPDEKLFFGSGTQLSVL.

This clone was recorded only once. The chain has TRBV24-1 and TRBJ2-5, with a weak D call TRBD2 (6 bases). The length of the CDR3 is 15 residues. Germline V gene sequence: CDR1 KGHDR, CDR2 SFDVKD. V lost 3 bases and J 5 bases, leaving 15 bases between the germline ends. The CDR3 loop reads CATSDAGPLGETQYF. The CDR3 DNA follows: TGTGCCACCAGTGATGCGGGACCCCTCGGGGAGACCCAGTACTTC.

The rearrangement joins TRBV10-1 to TRBJ1-6; D gene unclear. In germline, CDR1 is WNHNN, CDR2 SYGVQD (reference sequence). Trimming removed 1 base at V and 8 bases at J, with 6 bases between. This CDR3 is 13 amino acids long. This CDR3 reads CASSELSDSPLHF. DNA for the CDR3: TGCGCCAGCAGTGAGTTGTCGGATTCACCCCTCCACTTT.

The chain employs TRBV24-1 and TRBJ2-3; 7 bases agree with TRBD2. The CDR3 contains 14 residues. V lost 3 bases to trimming and J lost 3 bases; unmatched junction nucleotides: 2. Germline-derived CDR1 and CDR2 are KGHDR and SFDVKD. The CDR3 reads CATSDGAGTDTQYF. The DNA of the CDR3 is TGTGCCACCAGTGATGGAGCGGGGACAGATACGCAGTATTTT.

This clone occurred a few times. The gene calls are TRBV7-2 and TRBJ2-6; TRBD2 matches at 7 bases. After removal of 2 bases from V and 3 bases from J, the junction contained 4 bases not matched to a gene. The CDR3 extends over 16 amino acids. The germline V gene has CDR1 SGHTA and CDR2 FQGNSA. CDR3 in amino acids: CASSLSSGSGANVLTF. CDR3 DNA: TGTGCCAGCAGCTTATCTAGCGGCAGTGGGGCCAACGTCCTGACTTTC.

CDR3 sequence (DNA): TGTGCCAGCAGCCAACCACTTACCAGGGGGCCGACCTACAATGAGCAGTTCTTC. This sequence encodes CASSQPLTRGPTYNEQFF. The J gene is TRBJ2-1, the V gene TRBV3-1 (or the pseudogene TRBV3-2); TRBD1 aligns across 8 bases. The CDR3 contains 18 residues. Germline V CDR1 and CDR2: LGHDT, YNNKEL (reference sequence). Trimming took 2 bases from V and 2 from J; bases not matched to a gene: 11.

The chain employs TRBV10-3 and TRBJ1-2, with TRBD1 as a possible D gene (5 bases). Trimming pared 8 bases from V and 6 bases from J, leaving 10 bases between. The CDR3 has 11 residues. Germline lookup yields CDR1 ENHRY and CDR2 SYGVKD. CDR3 coding DNA: TGTGCCATCCGGGGGGACCATGGCTACACCTTC. This encodes CAIRGDHGYTF.

The chain links TRBV6-7 to TRBJ2-4; D is unclear. TRBV6-7 is marked as an open reading frame, function uncertain. V was cut by 10 bases and J by 0 bases, with 16 bases left in between. The CDR3 is made up of 15 amino acids. The CDR3 loop is CATLHGAVAKNIQYF. The DNA for the CDR3 is TGTGCCACCCTACATGGCGCGGTAGCCAAAAACATTCAGTACTTC.

This sequence joins TRBV4-1 and TRBJ1-3; D remains unclear. Trimming left V 2 bases short and J 1 base short, with 12 bases between. CDR3 length equals 16 residues. Germline CDR1 is MGHRA and CDR2 is YSYEKL. Written as DNA, the CDR3 is TGCGCCAGCAGCCAATCACGGACTGTATCTGGAAACACCATATATTTT. The encoded protein is CASSQSRTVSGNTIYF.

The chain combines TRBV20-1 with TRBJ1-2; D unresolved. Trimming removed 3 bases at V and 6 bases at J, with 8 bases between. The CDR3 runs to 11 residues. Germline V gene lookup returns CDR1 DFQATT and CDR2 SNEGSKA (reference sequence). The CDR3 nucleotides read TGCAGTGCTAGGAACCCGGATGGCTACACCTTC. Its protein is CSARNPDGYTF.